These 2 T cell receptor beta chains share one sample of origin, sequenced in a study of T cells in Graves' hyperthyroidism and ophthalmopathy. TCR beta CDR3 region amplification was performed from RNA transcripts. Initially, a first-round RT-PCR of the TCR CDR3 employed the HTBI primer set. One entry per CDR3 protein results from TCRdb running MiXCR on the multiplex PCR reads. The profile covers 500,000 to 800,000 distinct CDR3 sequences, with roughly 15% appearing a single time and approximately 13% taken by the ten largest. Sequencing input: blood. The source of these receptors is a woman in her fifties or sixties with Graves' ophthalmopathy.

This clonotype was seen ten or more times. Here the CDR3 DNA reads TGTGCCAGCAGGTCTAGCACAGATACGCAGTATTTT. Residues: CASRSSTDTQYF. The chain joins TRBV12-3 or TRBV12-4 to TRBJ2-3; D gene uncertain. Trimming left V 6 bases short and J 0 bases short, with 4 bases between. This CDR3 has 12 residues.

This clonotype was seen ten or more times. The chain employs TRBV6-1 and TRBJ2-7, with D possibly being TRBD1 or TRBD2 (5 bases each). Germline values: CDR1 MNHNS, CDR2 SASEGT. Trimming left V 6 bases short and J 5 bases short, with 20 bases between. The CDR3 has 15 amino acids. The CDR3 nucleotides are TGTGCCAGCAGCCCTAGGGACGGCCCAAGGGACGAGCAGTACTTC. It encodes CASSPRDGPRDEQYF.